This T cell receptor beta chain was found in a study of CD8+ T cells in alopecia areata. The sample's treatment: oral pan-JAK inhibitor, 5-10 mg twice daily. Sequencing relied on a cDNA template that was reverse transcribed from extracted RNA. Here immunoSEQ multiplex PCR was the method, and the copy in TCRdb shows in-frame clones only, minus some. Counted here are about 210,000 clones, over 60% occurring once; the ten biggest clones make up 4% to 5%. This clonotype originated in a human donor with alopecia areata. The sample was CD4+ T cells sorted from blood, taken at week 4, from a patient treated with tofacitinib.

The DNA of the CDR3 is TGTGCCAGCAGCTTAGCGGGAAGGGGGCGCGTGAACACTGAAGCTTTCTTT. Its protein is CASSLAGRGRVNTEAFF. The rearrangement links TRBV7-9 to TRBJ1-1; TRBD1 aligns across 7 bases. Germline-derived CDR1 and CDR2 are SEHNR and FQNEAQ (reference sequence). CDR3 length: 17 residues. V lost 0 bases, J lost 0 bases, and 7 bases stayed unmatched.